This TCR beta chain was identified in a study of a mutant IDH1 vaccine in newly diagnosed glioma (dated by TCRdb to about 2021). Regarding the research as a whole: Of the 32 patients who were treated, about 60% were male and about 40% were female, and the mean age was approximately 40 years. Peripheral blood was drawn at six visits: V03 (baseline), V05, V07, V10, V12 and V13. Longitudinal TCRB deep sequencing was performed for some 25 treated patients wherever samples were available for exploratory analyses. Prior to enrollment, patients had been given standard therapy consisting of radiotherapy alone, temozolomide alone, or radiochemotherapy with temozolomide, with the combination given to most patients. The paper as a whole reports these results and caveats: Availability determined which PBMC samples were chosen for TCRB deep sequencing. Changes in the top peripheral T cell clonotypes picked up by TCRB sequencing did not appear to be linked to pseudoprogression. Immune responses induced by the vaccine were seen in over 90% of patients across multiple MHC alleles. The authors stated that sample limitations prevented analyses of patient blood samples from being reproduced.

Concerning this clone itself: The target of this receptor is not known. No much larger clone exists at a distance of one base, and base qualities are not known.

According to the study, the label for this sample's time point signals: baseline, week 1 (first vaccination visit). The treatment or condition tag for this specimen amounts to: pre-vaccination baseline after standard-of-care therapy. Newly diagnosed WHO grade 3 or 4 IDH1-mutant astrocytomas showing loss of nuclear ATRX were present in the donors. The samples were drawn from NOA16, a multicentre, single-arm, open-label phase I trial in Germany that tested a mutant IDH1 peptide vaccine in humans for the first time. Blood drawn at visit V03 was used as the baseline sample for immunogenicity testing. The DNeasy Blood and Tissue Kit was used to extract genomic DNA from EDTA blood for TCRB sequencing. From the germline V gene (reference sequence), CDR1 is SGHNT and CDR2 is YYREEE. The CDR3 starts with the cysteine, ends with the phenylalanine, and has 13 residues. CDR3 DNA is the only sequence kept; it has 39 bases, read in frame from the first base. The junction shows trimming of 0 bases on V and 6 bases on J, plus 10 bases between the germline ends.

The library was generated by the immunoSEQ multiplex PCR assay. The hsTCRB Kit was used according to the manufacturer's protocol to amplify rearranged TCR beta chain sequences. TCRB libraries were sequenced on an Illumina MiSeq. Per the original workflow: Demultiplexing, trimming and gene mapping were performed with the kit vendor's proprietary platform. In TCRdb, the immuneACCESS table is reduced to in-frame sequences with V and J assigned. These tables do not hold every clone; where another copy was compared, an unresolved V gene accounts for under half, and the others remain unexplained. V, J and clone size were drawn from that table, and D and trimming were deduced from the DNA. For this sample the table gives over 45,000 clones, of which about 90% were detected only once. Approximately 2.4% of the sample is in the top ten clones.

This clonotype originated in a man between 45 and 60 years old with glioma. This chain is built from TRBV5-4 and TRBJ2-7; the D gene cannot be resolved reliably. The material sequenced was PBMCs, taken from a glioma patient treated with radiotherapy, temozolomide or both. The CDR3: CASSLGERREQYF. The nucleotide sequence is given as TGTGCCAGCAGCTTGGGTGAGCGACGCGAGCAGTACTTC.